This TCR beta chain was identified during a study of tissue T cells after allogeneic stem cell transplantation. Study results and caveats: Which tissue TCRs were alloreactive or antigen-specific was not determined. Some clones might be persisting host cells. Limitations included a small, clinically heterogeneous cohort and limited sampling depth.

Data came from immunoSEQ multiplex PCR; TCRdb stores just in-frame clones and leaves some out. The repertoire has around 1,600 clones, about three quarters of them found once; the top ten carry more than 10%. Non-transplant comparator patients with other cancers had at least five gastrointestinal samples and no known gastrointestinal disease. Autopsy tissues spanned esophagus to rectum, liver, skin, and lymphoid organs including spleen. A word on this clone: Its antigen is unknown.

This receptor was obtained from a woman aged 18-55 years with breast cancer. The sample here was esophagus tissue, taken at autopsy.

In nucleotides, the CDR3 is TGTGCCAGCAGTTATAGCGGGGGGGCCTCGGATACGCAGTATTTT. It yields the protein CASSYSGGASDTQYF. This chain joins TRBV9 and TRBJ2-3; 11 nucleotides align to TRBD2. V was pared by 5 bases and J by 6 bases, with 8 bases of the junction left unmatched. The CDR3 is 15 amino acids. Germline CDR1 and CDR2: SGDLS and YYNGEE.